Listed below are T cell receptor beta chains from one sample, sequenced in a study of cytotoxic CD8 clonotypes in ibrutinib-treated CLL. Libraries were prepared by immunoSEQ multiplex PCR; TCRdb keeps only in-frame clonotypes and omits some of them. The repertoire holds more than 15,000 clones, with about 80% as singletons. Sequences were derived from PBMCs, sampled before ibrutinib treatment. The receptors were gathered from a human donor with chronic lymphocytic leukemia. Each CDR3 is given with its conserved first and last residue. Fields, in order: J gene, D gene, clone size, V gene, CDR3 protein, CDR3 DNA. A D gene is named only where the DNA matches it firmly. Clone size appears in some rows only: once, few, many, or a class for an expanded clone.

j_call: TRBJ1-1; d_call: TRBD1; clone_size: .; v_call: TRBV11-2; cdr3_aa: CASRSPGQRTEAFF; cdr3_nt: TGTGCCAGCAGATCACCGGGACAGAGGACCGAAGCTTTCTTT
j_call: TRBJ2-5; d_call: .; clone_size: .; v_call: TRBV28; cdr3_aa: CAPGVRDQETQYF; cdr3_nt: TGTGCCCCCGGGGTGAGGGACCAAGAGACCCAGTACTTC
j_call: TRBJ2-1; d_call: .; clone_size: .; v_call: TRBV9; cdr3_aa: CASSPLGINEQFF; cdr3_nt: TGTGCCAGCAGCCCCTTGGGGATCAATGAGCAGTTCTTC
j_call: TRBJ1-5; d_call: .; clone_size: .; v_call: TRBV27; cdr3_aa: CASSSINREGNQPQHF; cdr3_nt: TGTGCCAGCAGTTCAATAAACAGGGAGGGCAATCAGCCCCAGCATTTT
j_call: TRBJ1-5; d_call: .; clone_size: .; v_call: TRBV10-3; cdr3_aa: CAISESNQPQHF; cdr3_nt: TGTGCCATCAGTGAGTCAAATCAGCCCCAGCATTTT
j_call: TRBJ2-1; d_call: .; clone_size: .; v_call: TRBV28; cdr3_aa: CASTTGIPARGQFF; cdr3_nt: TGTGCCAGCACCACGGGGATTCCCGCTCGGGGGCAGTTCTTC
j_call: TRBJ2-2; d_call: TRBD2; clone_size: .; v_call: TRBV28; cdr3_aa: CASSGPGGRGTGELFF; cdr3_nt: TGTGCCAGCAGCGGGCCCGGCGGGAGAGGGACCGGGGAGCTGTTTTTT
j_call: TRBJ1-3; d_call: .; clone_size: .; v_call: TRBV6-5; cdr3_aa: CASRNTGSGNTIYF; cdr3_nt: TGTGCCAGCAGGAACACAGGCTCTGGAAACACCATATATTTT
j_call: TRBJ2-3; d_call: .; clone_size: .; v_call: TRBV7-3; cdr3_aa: CASSLSGAQDTQYF; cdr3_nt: TGTGCCAGCAGCTTATCCGGGGCACAAGATACGCAGTATTTT
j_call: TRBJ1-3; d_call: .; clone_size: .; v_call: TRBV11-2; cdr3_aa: CASSLSVNTIYF; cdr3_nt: TGTGCCAGCAGCCTTAGCGTAAACACCATATATTTT
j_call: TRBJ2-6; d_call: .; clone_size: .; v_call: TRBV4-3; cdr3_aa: CASSQAVGGAEANVLTF; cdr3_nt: TGCGCCAGCAGCCAAGCTGTCGGGGGCGCTGAGGCCAACGTCCTGACTTTC
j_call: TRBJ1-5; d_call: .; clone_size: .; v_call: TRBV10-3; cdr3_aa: CAISESRSQASNQPQHF; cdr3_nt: TGTGCCATCAGTGAGTCGCGGTCACAGGCCAGCAATCAGCCCCAGCATTTT
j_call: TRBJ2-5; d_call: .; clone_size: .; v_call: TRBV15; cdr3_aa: CATSRTGVGQETQYF; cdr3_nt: TGTGCCACCAGCAGGACAGGAGTTGGCCAAGAGACCCAGTACTTC
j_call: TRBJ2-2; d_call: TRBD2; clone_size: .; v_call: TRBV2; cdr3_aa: CASNLSGRPNTGELFF; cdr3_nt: TGTGCCAGCAATCTGAGCGGGAGGCCCAACACCGGGGAGCTGTTTTTT
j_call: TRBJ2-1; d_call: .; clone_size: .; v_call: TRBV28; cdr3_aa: CASSFGRAKGSSNEQFF; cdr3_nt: TGTGCCAGCAGTTTCGGTCGCGCGAAGGGGTCGAGCAATGAGCAGTTCTTC
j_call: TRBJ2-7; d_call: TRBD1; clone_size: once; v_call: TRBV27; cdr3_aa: CASSLSTAGGPYEQYF; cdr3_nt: TGTGCCAGCAGTTTATCCACCGCAGGGGGCCCCTACGAGCAGTACTTC
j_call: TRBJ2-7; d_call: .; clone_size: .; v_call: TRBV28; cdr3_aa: CASSRDSSAYEQYF; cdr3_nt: TGTGCCAGCAGTCGCGACAGTAGCGCATACGAGCAGTACTTC
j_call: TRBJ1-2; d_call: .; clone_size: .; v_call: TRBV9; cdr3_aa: CASSSDSDYYGYTF; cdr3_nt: TGTGCCAGCAGCTCCGACAGTGATTACTATGGCTACACCTTC
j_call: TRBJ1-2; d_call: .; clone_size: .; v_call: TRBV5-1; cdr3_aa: CASSSSGTGSNYGYTF; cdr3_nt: TGCGCCAGCAGCTCGTCTGGTACAGGGAGTAACTATGGCTACACCTTC
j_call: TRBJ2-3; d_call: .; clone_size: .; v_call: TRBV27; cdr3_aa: CASKPGFTSTDTQYF; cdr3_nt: TGTGCCAGCAAGCCCGGATTCACTAGCACAGATACGCAGTATTTT
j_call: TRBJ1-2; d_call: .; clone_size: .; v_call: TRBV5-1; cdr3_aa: CASSDTDRIYGYTF; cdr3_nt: TGCGCCAGCAGCGATACGGACAGAATCTATGGCTACACCTTC
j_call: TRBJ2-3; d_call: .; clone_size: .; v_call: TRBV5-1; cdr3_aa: CASSLFQERTDTQYF; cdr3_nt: TGCGCCAGCAGCTTATTCCAGGAGCGCACAGATACGCAGTATTTT
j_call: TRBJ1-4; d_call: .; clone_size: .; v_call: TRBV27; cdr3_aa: CASSWGGRSNEKLFF; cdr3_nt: TGTGCCAGCAGTTGGGGGGGGCGGTCCAATGAAAAACTGTTTTTT
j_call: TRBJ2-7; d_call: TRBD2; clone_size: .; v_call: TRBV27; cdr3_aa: CASSLTAGASYEQYF; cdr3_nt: TGTGCCAGCAGTTTAACGGCGGGAGCGTCCTACGAGCAGTACTTC
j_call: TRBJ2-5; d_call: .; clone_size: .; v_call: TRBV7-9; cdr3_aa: CASSQEGGETQYF; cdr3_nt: TGTGCCAGCAGCCAAGAGGGAGGAGAGACCCAGTACTTC
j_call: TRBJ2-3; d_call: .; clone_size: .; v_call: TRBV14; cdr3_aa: CASSTWTLKDTQYF; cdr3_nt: TGTGCCAGCAGCACCTGGACCCTAAAAGATACGCAGTATTTT
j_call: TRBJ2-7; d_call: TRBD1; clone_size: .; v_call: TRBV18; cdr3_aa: CASSPGQVVEGEQYF; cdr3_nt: TGTGCCAGCTCACCGGGACAGGTTGTCGAGGGGGAGCAGTACTTC
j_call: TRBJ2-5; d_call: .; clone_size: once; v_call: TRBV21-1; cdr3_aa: CASSKGETQYF; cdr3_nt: TGTGCCAGCAGCAAAGGGGAGACCCAGTACTTC
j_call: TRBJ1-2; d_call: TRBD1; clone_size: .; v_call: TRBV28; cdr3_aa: CASSFAGQGYYGYTF; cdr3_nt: TGTGCCAGCAGTTTCGCGGGACAGGGGTACTATGGCTACACCTTC
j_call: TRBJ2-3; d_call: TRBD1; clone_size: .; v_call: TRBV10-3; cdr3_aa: CATRYVGQGPDTQYF; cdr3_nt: TGTGCCACCCGCTACGTGGGACAGGGACCAGATACGCAGTATTTT
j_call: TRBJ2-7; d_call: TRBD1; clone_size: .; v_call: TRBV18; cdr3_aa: CASSPWDRTLYEQYF; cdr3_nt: TGTGCCAGCTCACCATGGGACAGGACCCTCTACGAGCAGTACTTC
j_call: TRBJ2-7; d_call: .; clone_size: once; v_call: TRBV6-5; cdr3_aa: CASSRTDGSEQYF; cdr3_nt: TGTGCCAGCAGTCGAACTGACGGTTCCGAGCAGTACTTC
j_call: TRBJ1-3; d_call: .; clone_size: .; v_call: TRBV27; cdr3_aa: CASSLFRGNTIYF; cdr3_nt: TGTGCCAGCAGTTTATTTAGGGGGAACACCATATATTTT
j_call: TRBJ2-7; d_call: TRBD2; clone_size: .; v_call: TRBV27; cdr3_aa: CASKFGSAGAPYEQYF; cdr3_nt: TGTGCCAGCAAATTTGGCTCGGCGGGAGCCCCCTACGAGCAGTACTTC
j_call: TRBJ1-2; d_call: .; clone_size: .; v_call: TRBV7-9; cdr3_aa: CASSSEGPTYGYTF; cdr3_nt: TGTGCCAGCAGCTCTGAGGGCCCGACATATGGCTACACCTTC
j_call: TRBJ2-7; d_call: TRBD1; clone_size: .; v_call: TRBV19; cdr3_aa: CASREQGATYEQYF; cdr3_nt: TGTGCCAGTAGAGAACAGGGGGCGACCTACGAGCAGTACTTC
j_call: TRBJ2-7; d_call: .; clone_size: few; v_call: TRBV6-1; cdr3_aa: CASSVDPGAGYEQYF; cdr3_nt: TGTGCCAGCAGTGTCGATCCGGGTGCGGGCTACGAGCAGTACTTC
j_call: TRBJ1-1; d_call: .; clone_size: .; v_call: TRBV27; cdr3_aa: CASRAGFRATGYTEAFF; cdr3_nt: TGTGCCAGCAGGGCGGGCTTTCGAGCAACGGGCTACACTGAAGCTTTCTTT
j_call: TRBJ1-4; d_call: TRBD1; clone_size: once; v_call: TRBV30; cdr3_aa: CAWNRPTGAGGKLFF; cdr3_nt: TGTGCCTGGAATCGGCCTACAGGGGCCGGGGGAAAACTGTTTTTT
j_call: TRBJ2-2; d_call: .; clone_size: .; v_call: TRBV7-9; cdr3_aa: CASSFPFMTPANTGELFF; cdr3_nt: TGTGCCAGCAGCTTTCCCTTCATGACACCTGCGAACACCGGGGAGCTGTTTTTT
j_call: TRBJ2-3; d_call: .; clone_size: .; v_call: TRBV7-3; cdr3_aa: CASSLRADGGTQYF; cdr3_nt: TGTGCCAGCAGCTTAAGGGCCGACGGCGGTACGCAGTATTTT
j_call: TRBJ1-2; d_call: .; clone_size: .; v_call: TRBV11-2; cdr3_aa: CASSLLGGGYYGYTF; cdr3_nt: TGTGCCAGCAGCTTATTAGGTGGGGGTTACTATGGCTACACCTTC
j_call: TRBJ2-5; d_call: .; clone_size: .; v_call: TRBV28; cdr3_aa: CASSLVAGALQETQYF; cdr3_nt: TGTGCCAGCAGTTTGGTGGCAGGAGCCCTCCAAGAGACCCAGTACTTC
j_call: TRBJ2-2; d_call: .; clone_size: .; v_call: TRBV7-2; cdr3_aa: CASSLFATGELFF; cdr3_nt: TGTGCCAGCTCCTTGTTCGCCACCGGGGAGCTGTTTTTT
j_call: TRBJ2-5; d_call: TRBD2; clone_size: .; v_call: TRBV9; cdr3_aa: CASSKRTSGRASQETQYF; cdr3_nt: TGTGCCAGCAGCAAGAGGACTAGCGGGAGGGCCAGCCAAGAGACCCAGTACTTC
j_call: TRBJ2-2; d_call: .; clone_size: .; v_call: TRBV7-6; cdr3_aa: CASSSLRERNTGELFF; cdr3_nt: TGTGCCAGCAGCTCTCTCCGGGAGAGAAACACCGGGGAGCTGTTTTTT
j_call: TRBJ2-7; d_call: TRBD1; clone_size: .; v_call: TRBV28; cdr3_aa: CASSTGLLRTGGHEQYF; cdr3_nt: TGTGCCAGCTCTACAGGACTTTTACGGACAGGGGGCCACGAGCAGTACTTC
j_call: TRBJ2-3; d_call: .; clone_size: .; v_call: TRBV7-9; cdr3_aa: CASSLGLATSTDTQYF; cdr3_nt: TGTGCCAGCAGCTTAGGATTAGCGACTAGCACAGATACGCAGTATTTT
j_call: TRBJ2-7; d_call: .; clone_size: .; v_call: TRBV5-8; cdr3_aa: CASSLALSPSSYEQYF; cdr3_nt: TGTGCCAGCAGCTTGGCGCTGTCGCCGTCATCCTACGAGCAGTACTTC
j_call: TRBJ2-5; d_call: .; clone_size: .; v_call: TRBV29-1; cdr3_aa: CSSGPLPTFDTRETQYF; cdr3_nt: TGCAGCTCTGGGCCGCTGCCCACCTTCGATACCCGAGAGACCCAGTACTTC
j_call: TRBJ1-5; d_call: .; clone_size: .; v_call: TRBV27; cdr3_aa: CASSPGLNNQPQHF; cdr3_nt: TGTGCCAGCAGTCCGGGACTGAACAATCAGCCCCAGCATTTT
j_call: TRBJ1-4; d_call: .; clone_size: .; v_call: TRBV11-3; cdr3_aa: CASSLDGNEKLFF; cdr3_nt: TGTGCCAGCAGCTTAGATGGAAATGAAAAACTGTTTTTT
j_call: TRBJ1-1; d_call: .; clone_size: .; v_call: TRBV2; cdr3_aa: CASTFGSGTEAFF; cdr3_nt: TGTGCCAGCACTTTTGGATCAGGGACTGAAGCTTTCTTT
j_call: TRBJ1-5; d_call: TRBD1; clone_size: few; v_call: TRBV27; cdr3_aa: CASRGTGNQPQHF; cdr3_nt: TGTGCCAGCAGGGGGACAGGAAATCAGCCCCAGCATTTT